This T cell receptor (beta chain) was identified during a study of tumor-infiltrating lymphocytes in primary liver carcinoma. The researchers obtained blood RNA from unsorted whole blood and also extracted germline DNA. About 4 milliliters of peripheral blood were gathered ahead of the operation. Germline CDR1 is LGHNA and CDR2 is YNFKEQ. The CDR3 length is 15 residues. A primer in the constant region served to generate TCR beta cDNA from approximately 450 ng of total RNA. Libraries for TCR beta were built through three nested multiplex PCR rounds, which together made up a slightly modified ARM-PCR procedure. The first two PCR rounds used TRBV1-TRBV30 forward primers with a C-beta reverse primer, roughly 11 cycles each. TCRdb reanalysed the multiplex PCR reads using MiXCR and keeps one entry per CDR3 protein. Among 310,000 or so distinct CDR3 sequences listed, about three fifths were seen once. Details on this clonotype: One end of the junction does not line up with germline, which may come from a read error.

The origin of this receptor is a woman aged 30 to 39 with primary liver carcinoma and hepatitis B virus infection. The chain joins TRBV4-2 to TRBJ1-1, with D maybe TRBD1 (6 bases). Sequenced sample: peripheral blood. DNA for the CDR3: TGTGCCAGCAGCCAAGAGTCGGGGGCCAACACTGGAGCTTTCTTT. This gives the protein CASSQESGANTGAFF.